Listed here are 14 T cell receptor beta chains from one sample, sequenced in a study of PD-L1 blockade in urothelial cancer. Time point denoted: pretreatment peripheral blood. The protocol was immunoSEQ multiplex PCR, while the TCRdb copy is restricted to in-frame clones and leaves out a portion. The table lists 98,000 or so clones, around 90% of them singletons. This sample comprised PBMCs, obtained around atezolizumab (anti-PD-L1) treatment. These receptors were collected from a man between 60 and 75 years old with urothelial cancer.

This sequence joins TRBV28 and TRBJ1-4; the match to TRBD1 covers 9 bases. J lost 5 bases, V lost 5 bases, and 9 bases had no gene match. The CDR3 totals 16 residues. Germline CDR1 reads MDHEN; CDR2 reads SYDVKM. This chain's CDR3 is CASSAITGGGNEKLFF. Here the CDR3 DNA reads TGTGCCAGCAGTGCCATTACAGGGGGCGGGAATGAAAAACTGTTTTTT. The full variable domain, in which reference TRBV28 and TRBJ1-4 provide the parts outside the CDR3, is DVKVTQSSRYLVKRTGEKVFLECVQDMDHENMFWYRQDPGLGLRLIYFSYDVKMKEKGDIPEGYSVSREKKERFSLILESASTNQTSMYLCASSAITGGGNEKLFFGSGTQLSVL.

CDR3 sequence (DNA): TGTGCCAGCAGCCAAGATTTTTCAGGGATCAAGCAGTACTTC. It encodes CASSQDFSGIKQYF. The chain recombines TRBV14 with TRBJ2-7; D might be TRBD1 (5 bases). The ends were cut back, 0 bases at V and 8 bases at J, with 14 bases in the middle. Germline CDR1 reads SGHDN; CDR2 reads FVKESK. This CDR3 is built from 14 residues.

The chain joins TRBV7-2 to TRBJ2-5, with 13 bases matching TRBD2. The CDR3 spans 15 residues. The germline V gene has CDR1 SGHTA and CDR2 FQGNSA. Unmatched junction bases numbered 3, after V lost 4 bases and J lost 4 bases. The CDR3 region has the DNA TGTGCCAGCAGCTGGACTAGCGGGGGATCAGAGACCCAGTACTTC. Its translation: CASSWTSGGSETQYF.

The chain recombines TRBV6-5 with TRBJ1-1, with TRBD1 as a possible D gene (6 bases). Per the germline V gene, CDR1 is MNHEY and CDR2 is SVGAGI. The CDR3 sequence is 15 residues long. V gave up 0 bases and J gave up 8 bases, with 16 bases separating them. Here the CDR3 DNA reads TGTGCCAGCAGTTACTCCGTGGGCAGGGGAACGGAAGCTTTCTTT. Protein: CASSYSVGRGTEAFF.

This CDR3 is CASSYSRRDRGGYTF. CDR3 coding DNA: TGTGCCAGCAGTTACTCCCGCCGGGACAGGGGCGGCTACACCTTC. This chain uses TRBV6-5 with TRBJ1-2, with 10 positions matching TRBD1. V trimming: 0 bases; J trimming: 8 bases; junction bases outside the gene matches: 6. The CDR3 covers 15 residues. CDR1 is MNHEY, CDR2 SVGAGI, per germline.

The rearrangement links TRBV5-1 to TRBJ2-1, with a weak D call TRBD1 (6 bases). Germline V gives CDR1 SGHRS, CDR2 YFSETQ. The CDR3 length is 15 residues. V shed 4 bases and J shed 8 bases, with 19 bases lying between them. CDR3 DNA sequence: TGCGCCAGCAGCGGATGGGGACATATGGGTGATGAGCAGTTCTTC. Encoded protein: CASSGWGHMGDEQFF.

The chain uses TRBV30 and TRBJ2-3; D may be TRBD2 (6 bases). With 5 bases removed from V and 8 bases from J, the gap between germline ends came to 17 bases. This CDR3 region has 13 residues. Germline lookup yields CDR1 GTSNPN and CDR2 SVGIG (reference sequence). CDR3 nucleotide sequence: TGTGCCTGGTCCGCGGGACCCCGAGGTACGCAGTATTTT. Translation: CAWSAGPRGTQYF.

The chain is built from TRBV6-1 and TRBJ2-3; 12 bases are a match to TRBD2. The trim removed 5 bases at V and 6 bases at J, leaving 6 bases unmatched. Germline V lookup: CDR1 MNHNS, CDR2 SASEGT. The CDR3 consists of 15 residues. The CDR3 nucleotides are TGTGCCAGCAGTTCTAGCGGGAGGGCCATGGATACGCAGTATTTT. It yields the protein CASSSSGRAMDTQYF.

This chain joins TRBV9 and TRBJ2-3; D remains ambiguous. The germline V and J ends were trimmed by 3 bases and 4 bases, with 9 bases remaining between them. Looked up from germline, CDR1 is SGDLS and CDR2 is YYNGEE. The CDR3 covers 13 residues. This CDR3 reads CASSGSEADTQYF. The DNA of the CDR3 is TGTGCCAGCAGCGGGAGTGAGGCAGATACGCAGTATTTT.

V gene TRBV10-1 combines with J gene TRBJ2-3, with 11 bases matching TRBD2. CDR1 is WNHNN and CDR2 is SYGVQD in the germline V gene (reference sequence). The CDR3 consists of 17 residues. The J segment lost 7 bases and the V segment lost 0 bases, leaving 9 bases of the junction unmatched. The CDR3 sequence is CASSESVLAGVFYTQYF. The CDR3 DNA sequence: TGCGCCAGCAGTGAGTCAGTACTAGCGGGAGTTTTTTATACGCAGTATTTT.

This clone has only one observation. The chain is built from TRBV11-2 and TRBJ2-1, with TRBD2 identical over 9 bases. The V gene end was trimmed by 6 bases and the J gene end by 9 bases; junction bases not matched to a gene: 9. The CDR3 extends over 14 amino acids. Per the germline V gene, CDR1 is SGHAT and CDR2 is FQNNGV. The CDR3 DNA is TGTGCCAGCAGTCCCAATCGCGGGGGGGTTGAGCAGTTCTTC. It encodes CASSPNRGGVEQFF.

V gene TRBV9 combines with J gene TRBJ1-4; the match to TRBD1 covers 9 bases. Per germline, CDR1 SGDLS and CDR2 YYNGEE. The CDR3 consists of 16 residues. Trimming cost V 3 bases and J 7 bases; bases outside gene matches: 10. The CDR3 DNA follows: TGTGCCAGCAGCGCGAGGGGGGGACAGGGTGGTGAAAAACTGTTTTTT. The encoded protein is CASSARGGQGGEKLFF.

The chain is built from TRBV28 and TRBJ2-3; 10 nucleotides match TRBD2. The germline V gene has CDR1 MDHEN and CDR2 SYDVKM. CDR3 length: 18 residues. V lost 2 bases, J lost 2 bases, and 10 bases stayed unmatched. The CDR3 DNA sequence: TGTGCCAGCAGTTTAGGTGGGACTAGCGCAATTTTCACAGATACGCAGTATTTT. Translated: CASSLGGTSAIFTDTQYF.

This clone occurred once. The chain uses TRBV2 and TRBJ2-5; a possible D gene is TRBD2 (6 bases). The CDR3 covers 16 residues. Germline V lookup: CDR1 SNHLY, CDR2 FYNNEI. V was pared by 3 bases and J by 6 bases, with 20 bases between. The CDR3: CASSDSGSARGKTQYF. The CDR3 coding sequence is TGTGCCAGCAGTGATTCTGGATCCGCTCGGGGGAAGACCCAGTACTTC.